The rows below give T cell receptor beta chains drawn from one sample of a study of blood T cell repertoires in COVID-19. Libraries were prepared by immunoSEQ multiplex PCR; TCRdb keeps only in-frame clonotypes and omits some of them. Among about 95,000 clones listed, approximately 88% were seen once. Sequenced: peripheral blood. The receptors shown here come from a woman between 70 and 85 years old with acute or convalescent COVID-19. CDR3s include the opening cysteine and the closing phenylalanine or tryptophan. The D gene is left open where the match is weak. Only part of the rows carry a size: once, few, many, or a class if the clone is expanded.

D,V,size,J,DNA,CDR3
TRBD1,TRBV4-2,NA,TRBJ2-7,TGTGCCAGCAGCCCCGGGACAGGGGCGGTCGAGCAGTACTTC,CASSPGTGAVEQYF
TRBD2,TRBV4-2,NA,TRBJ2-1,TGTGCCAGCAGCCCGGGACTAGCCTCCTACAATGAGCAGTTCTTC,CASSPGLASYNEQFF
TRBD1,TRBV7-8,NA,TRBJ1-5,TGTGCCAGCAGCTTCCTCAGGGGGAATCAGCCCCAGCATTTT,CASSFLRGNQPQHF
NA,TRBV4-1,once,TRBJ1-5,TGCGCCAGCAGCCAAGAGGACCATACGAAGGCGGGCCCCCAGCATTTT,CASSQEDHTKAGPQHF
TRBD1,TRBV2,NA,TRBJ1-5,TGTGCCAGCAGGAAGACAGGGGGCCCTACTTCCAATCAGCCCCAGCATTTT,CASRKTGGPTSNQPQHF
TRBD1,TRBV18,once,TRBJ1-3,TGTGCCAGCTCACCAGACAGGGGCTCTGGAAACACCATATATTTT,CASSPDRGSGNTIYF
NA,TRBV2,once,TRBJ2-7,TGTGCCAGCAGCCAGGAGGGACAGTTAAGCTCCTACGAGCAGTACTTC,CASSQEGQLSSYEQYF
TRBD1,TRBV27,NA,TRBJ1-2,TGTGCCAGCAGGACAATGGGCAGGGGGCTATCTAACTATGGCTACACCTTC,CASRTMGRGLSNYGYTF
NA,TRBV5-4,NA,TRBJ1-4,TGTGCCAGCAGCTTGGACAGTGCAACTAATGAAAAACTGTTTTTT,CASSLDSATNEKLFF
NA,TRBV21-1,NA,TRBJ2-1,TGTGCCAGCAGCAAAGATGGTGCTAGCGGGGTTGAGCAGTTCTTC,CASSKDGASGVEQFF
NA,TRBV7-9,NA,TRBJ2-1,TGTGCCAGCAGCTTATCAGGCAAGAATGAGCAGTTCTTC,CASSLSGKNEQFF
TRBD2,TRBV25-1,few,TRBJ2-1,TGTGCCAGCAGTGAATACCGACTAGCGGGACCCAATGAGCAGTTCTTC,CASSEYRLAGPNEQFF
TRBD1,TRBV6-6,few,TRBJ1-2,TGTGCCAGCAGTTACGGGACAGGGGTCTATGGCTACACCTTC,CASSYGTGVYGYTF
NA,TRBV6-5,NA,TRBJ2-7,TGTGCCAGCACCTCCAGGGGAACCTACGAGCAGTACTTC,CASTSRGTYEQYF
NA,TRBV3-1/TRBV3-2,NA,TRBJ1-5,TGTGCCAGCAGCCAATCAGTTCGGGCAGGGAAGCGCAGTTTGGATAGCAATCAGCCCCAGCATTTT,CASSQSVRAGKRSLDSNQPQHF
NA,TRBV5-1,NA,TRBJ2-5,TGCGCCAGCAGCTTGGGCGGGGCTGGGGGCCAAGAGACCCAGTACTTC,CASSLGGAGGQETQYF
NA,TRBV30,NA,TRBJ2-5,TGTGCCTGGAGACTAGAGGAGACCCAGTACTTC,CAWRLEETQYF
TRBD1,TRBV6-2/TRBV6-3,NA,TRBJ1-2,TGTGCCAGCAGTCGGACAGGGAGCTATGGCTACACCTTC,CASSRTGSYGYTF
TRBD1,TRBV19,few,TRBJ1-5,TGTGCCAGTAGTAAACTACCGGGACAGGGCTTTGATCAGCCCCAGCATTTT,CASSKLPGQGFDQPQHF
TRBD1,TRBV7-9,NA,TRBJ2-5,TGTGCCAGCAGCCCGCACAGGGGGCAGGAGACCCAGTACTTC,CASSPHRGQETQYF
NA,TRBV28,NA,TRBJ1-1,TGTGCCAGCAGTTTATTAACCGGGTGGGCTTTCTTT,CASSLLTGWAFF
NA,TRBV19,NA,TRBJ1-1,TGTGCCAGTAGTATACCCACGGGGGCTTTCTTT,CASSIPTGAFF
NA,TRBV19,NA,TRBJ1-5,TGTGCCAGTAGAGGAACGGGAGGCGGGGGCAATCAGCCCCAGCATTTT,CASRGTGGGGNQPQHF
NA,TRBV6-6,NA,TRBJ1-1,TGTGCCAGCAGTTACGGCCAGGGTCGGGCAGCTTTCTTT,CASSYGQGRAAFF
NA,TRBV5-5,NA,TRBJ1-4,TGTGCCAGCAGCTTTGGAGGACTTAATGAAAAACTGTTTTTT,CASSFGGLNEKLFF
NA,TRBV9,NA,TRBJ1-2,TGTGCCAGCAGCGTAGCGGTGTTGAGAGGCTACACCTTC,CASSVAVLRGYTF
TRBD1,TRBV7-9,NA,TRBJ1-5,TGTGCCAGCAGCTTAAGCATACAGGGGGCACAAGAACAGCCCCAGCATTTT,CASSLSIQGAQEQPQHF
NA,TRBV11-2,NA,TRBJ2-5,TGTGCCAGCAGCTTGGATCGGGGAATCGAGACCCAGTACTTC,CASSLDRGIETQYF
TRBD2,TRBV5-8,few,TRBJ2-3,TGTGCCAGCAGCCGCGCGACTAGCAGCCTCACAGATACGCAGTATTTT,CASSRATSSLTDTQYF
NA,TRBV6-5,NA,TRBJ2-1,TGTGCCAGCACGGTACTAAGCTCCTACAATGAGCAGTTCTTC,CASTVLSSYNEQFF
TRBD1,TRBV28,NA,TRBJ1-5,TGTGCCACCAGCCCGGGACAGAGCAATCAGCCCCAGCATTTT,CATSPGQSNQPQHF
NA,TRBV21-1,NA,TRBJ2-3,TGTGCCAGCAGCCCGGGACTAGCACCAGATACGCAGTATTTT,CASSPGLAPDTQYF
TRBD1,TRBV3-1/TRBV3-2,few,TRBJ1-4,TGTGCCAGCAGCCAAGAGGGACAGGGCCTCCGGGGTGAAAAACTGTTTTTT,CASSQEGQGLRGEKLFF
TRBD2,TRBV19,NA,TRBJ2-3,TGTGCCAGTACCACAGGTCTAGCGGTGGATACGCAGTATTTT,CASTTGLAVDTQYF
NA,TRBV12-3/TRBV12-4,NA,TRBJ1-1,TGTGCCAGCAGCCCAGGGAATCAAGCTTTCTTT,CASSPGNQAFF
NA,TRBV6-5,NA,TRBJ2-1,TGTGCCAGCAACGGACTACACAATGAGCAGTTCTTC,CASNGLHNEQFF
NA,TRBV27,NA,TRBJ1-1,TGTGCCAGCAGTTTATTATTGAACACTGAAGCTTTCTTT,CASSLLLNTEAFF
TRBD1,TRBV19,NA,TRBJ1-5,TGTGCCAGTAGTAAGGGACAGGGGGTGATGGGCAATCAGCCCCAGCATTTT,CASSKGQGVMGNQPQHF
TRBD2,TRBV6-1,NA,TRBJ2-7,TGTGCCAGCAGTGAACTAGCGGGAGTAGGCGAGCAGTACTTC,CASSELAGVGEQYF
TRBD1,TRBV10-3,NA,TRBJ1-4,TGTGCCATCAGGGCCGAGGGACAGGGGGAAAAACTGTTTTTT,CAIRAEGQGEKLFF
NA,TRBV28,NA,TRBJ1-5,TGTGCCAGCAGTTTAACGGGGGGACTCAATCAGCCCCAGCATTTT,CASSLTGGLNQPQHF
NA,TRBV3-1/TRBV3-2,NA,TRBJ1-4,TGTGCCAGCAGCCAACGAGGAGTCGAAAAACTGTTTTTT,CASSQRGVEKLFF
TRBD2,TRBV3-1/TRBV3-2,NA,TRBJ2-1,TGTGCCAGCAGCCTCAGCGGGAGTGTGAAGTTCTTC,CASSLSGSVKFF
NA,TRBV2,few,TRBJ1-5,TGTGCCAGCAGATTCCAGGGAATATTAAATCAGCCCCAGCATTTT,CASRFQGILNQPQHF
TRBD1,TRBV7-9,NA,TRBJ1-4,TGTGCCAGCAGCCAGGGGACAGCTAATGAAAAACTGTTTTTT,CASSQGTANEKLFF
NA,TRBV28,NA,TRBJ1-2,TGTGCCAGCAGTACCGGGGGGGGTCAAAAGGGCTACACCTTC,CASSTGGGQKGYTF
TRBD1,TRBV7-9,NA,TRBJ1-2,TGTGCCAGCAGCTTATTTACAGGGGGGAACAACTATGGCTACACCTTC,CASSLFTGGNNYGYTF
NA,TRBV7-9,NA,TRBJ1-5,TGTGCCAGCAGCCCAGGCACCACCGGGGATCAGCCCCAGCATTTT,CASSPGTTGDQPQHF
NA,TRBV27,NA,TRBJ1-4,TGTGCCAGCAGTGAGATAAGAGGAGCGGATGAAAAACTGTTTTTT,CASSEIRGADEKLFF
NA,TRBV5-6,NA,TRBJ1-2,TGTGCCAGCAGCTTCGGGACACTTAACTATGGCTACACCTTC,CASSFGTLNYGYTF
NA,TRBV12-3/TRBV12-4,NA,TRBJ2-1,TGTGCCAGCAGCCCGACAGCCAATGAGCAGTTCTTC,CASSPTANEQFF
NA,TRBV5-1,NA,TRBJ2-6,TGCGCCAGCAGCTTGTGGTCGGGTGGGGCCAACGTCCTGACTTTC,CASSLWSGGANVLTF
NA,TRBV5-1,NA,TRBJ1-3,TGCGCCAGCAGCTTGACAGCGGGGTATGAGGTCTGGGGAAACACCATATATTTT,CASSLTAGYEVWGNTIYF
NA,TRBV4-1,NA,TRBJ2-5,TGCGCCAGCAGCCAAGGACCAGGTCAAGAGACCCAGTACTTC,CASSQGPGQETQYF
TRBD2,TRBV5-5,NA,TRBJ2-1,TGTGCCAGCAGCTGGAGGACAGAGCGGGGGCACGGCAATGAGCAGTTCTTC,CASSWRTERGHGNEQFF
TRBD1,TRBV28,once,TRBJ1-6,TGTGCCAGCAGTAACTTCTTCGGGACAGGGGATCCACCCCTCCACTTT,CASSNFFGTGDPPLHF
TRBD2,TRBV2,NA,TRBJ2-3,TGTGCCAGCAACCCAGCGGGAGGGCCTCGTGGTACAGATACGCAGTATTTT,CASNPAGGPRGTDTQYF
NA,TRBV6-5,NA,TRBJ1-2,TGTGCCAGCGGAGCAACAGACAGGTCTGGCTACACCTTC,CASGATDRSGYTF
NA,TRBV2,NA,TRBJ2-6,TGTGCCAGCCGCGGTGGGGCCAACGTCCTGACTTTC,CASRGGANVLTF